This T cell receptor (beta chain) appears in the sequencing data of a study of CD8 T cells in Susac syndrome. The CDR3 totals 18 residues. J lost 0 bases, V lost 1 base, and 5 bases had no gene match. The germline V gene encodes CDR1 ENHRY and CDR2 SYGVKD. Random hexamers were used to reverse transcribe the RNA input (about 0.5 to 1 ug). One entry per CDR3 protein results from TCRdb running MiXCR on the immunoSEQ multiplex PCR reads. This table has roughly 80,000 distinct CDR3 sequences, roughly 94% appearing once. This clonotype showed up just once. The sequence was obtained from a human donor with Susac syndrome. This chain joins TRBV10-3 and TRBJ2-6, with TRBD1 matching over 8 bases. Sequenced input: CD8+ T cells from PBMCs. The CDR3 protein is CAISELTGAHSGANVLTF. In nucleotides, the CDR3 is TGTGCCATCAGTGAGTTGACAGGGGCCCACTCTGGGGCCAACGTCCTGACTTTC.